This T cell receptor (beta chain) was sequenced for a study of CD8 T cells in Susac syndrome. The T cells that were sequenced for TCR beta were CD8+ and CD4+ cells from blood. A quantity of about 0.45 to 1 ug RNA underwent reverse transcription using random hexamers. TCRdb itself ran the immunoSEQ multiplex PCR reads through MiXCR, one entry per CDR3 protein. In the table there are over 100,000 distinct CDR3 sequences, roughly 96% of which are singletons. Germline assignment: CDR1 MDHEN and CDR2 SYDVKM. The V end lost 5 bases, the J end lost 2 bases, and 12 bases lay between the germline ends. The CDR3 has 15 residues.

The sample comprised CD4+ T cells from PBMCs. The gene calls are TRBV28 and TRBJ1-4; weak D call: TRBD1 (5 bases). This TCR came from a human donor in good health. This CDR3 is CASSGGGLTNEKLFF. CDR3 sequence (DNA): TGTGCCAGCAGTGGGGGGGGTCTCACTAATGAAAAACTGTTTTTT.